Listed below are T cell receptor beta chains from one sample, sequenced in a study of T cell changes during pregnancy in multiple sclerosis. Some clones are missing from TCRdb's copy, which holds only in-frame ones; the method was immunoSEQ multiplex PCR. The table lists just under 80,000 clones, around 93% of them singletons. The source material was peripheral blood, sampled in the first trimester of pregnancy. These receptors were obtained from a female donor with multiple sclerosis, enrolled in a pregnancy study. Both conserved end residues are part of each CDR3. Each record gives: CDR3 length, D gene, V gene, J gene, clone size, CDR3 protein, CDR3 DNA. The D gene is left open where the match is weak. Clone sizes are given selectively: once, few, many, or a class where the clone is expanded.

CDR3 length: 15; D gene: TRBD2; V gene: TRBV9; J gene: TRBJ2-1; clone size: .; CDR3 protein: CASSARLADYNEQFF; CDR3 DNA: TGTGCCAGCAGCGCGAGACTAGCGGACTACAATGAGCAGTTCTTC
CDR3 length: 15; D gene: TRBD1; V gene: TRBV6-1; J gene: TRBJ1-4; clone size: .; CDR3 protein: CASTFGQATNEKLFF; CDR3 DNA: TGTGCCAGCACTTTTGGACAGGCAACTAATGAAAAACTGTTTTTT
CDR3 length: 21; D gene: TRBD1; V gene: TRBV14; J gene: TRBJ1-1; clone size: .; CDR3 protein: CASSQRPVIAGGSLTNTEAFF; CDR3 DNA: TGTGCCAGCAGCCAGCGACCGGTTATAGCAGGGGGATCCTTAACGAACACTGAAGCTTTCTTT
CDR3 length: 16; D gene: .; V gene: TRBV5-1; J gene: TRBJ1-4; clone size: .; CDR3 protein: CASSLMGLTTNEKLFF; CDR3 DNA: TGCGCCAGCAGCTTAATGGGGCTCACAACTAATGAAAAACTGTTTTTT
CDR3 length: 15; D gene: TRBD2; V gene: TRBV9; J gene: TRBJ2-3; clone size: .; CDR3 protein: CASSVVRGEGDTQYF; CDR3 DNA: TGTGCCAGCAGCGTAGTGCGGGGGGAAGGAGATACGCAGTATTTT
CDR3 length: 14; D gene: .; V gene: TRBV30; J gene: TRBJ2-7; clone size: once; CDR3 protein: CAWSPPAGTYEQYF; CDR3 DNA: TGTGCCTGGAGCCCTCCGGCAGGGACCTACGAGCAGTACTTC
CDR3 length: 16; D gene: TRBD1; V gene: TRBV4-2; J gene: TRBJ1-1; clone size: .; CDR3 protein: CASSQDRNRGLTEAFF; CDR3 DNA: TGTGCCAGCAGCCAAGATCGTAACAGGGGGTTGACTGAAGCTTTCTTT
CDR3 length: 15; D gene: TRBD1; V gene: TRBV27; J gene: TRBJ2-7; clone size: few; CDR3 protein: CASSVKTGFSYEQYF; CDR3 DNA: TGTGCCAGCAGTGTCAAGACAGGGTTCTCCTACGAGCAGTACTTC
CDR3 length: 14; D gene: .; V gene: TRBV5-4; J gene: TRBJ2-7; clone size: .; CDR3 protein: CASSPSILGPEQYF; CDR3 DNA: TGTGCCAGCAGCCCCTCAATATTGGGCCCCGAGCAGTACTTC
CDR3 length: 17; D gene: TRBD2; V gene: TRBV7-2; J gene: TRBJ2-7; clone size: few; CDR3 protein: CASSAWGTSGRAYEQYF; CDR3 DNA: TGTGCCAGCAGTGCCTGGGGAACTAGCGGGAGGGCCTACGAGCAGTACTTC